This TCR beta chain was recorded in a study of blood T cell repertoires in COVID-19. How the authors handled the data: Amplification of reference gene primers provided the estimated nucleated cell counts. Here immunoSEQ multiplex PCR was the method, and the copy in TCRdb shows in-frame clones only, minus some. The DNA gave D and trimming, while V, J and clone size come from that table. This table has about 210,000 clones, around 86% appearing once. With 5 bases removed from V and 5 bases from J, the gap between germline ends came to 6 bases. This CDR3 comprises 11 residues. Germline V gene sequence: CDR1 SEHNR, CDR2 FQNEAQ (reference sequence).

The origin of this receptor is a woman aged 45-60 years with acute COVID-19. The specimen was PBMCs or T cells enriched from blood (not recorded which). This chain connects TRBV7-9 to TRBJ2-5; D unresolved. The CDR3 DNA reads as TGTGCCAGCAGCCCCGGGGAGACCCAGTACTTC. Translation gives CASSPGETQYF.